The present TCR beta chain was sequenced within a study of radiotherapy plus CTLA-4 blockade in lung cancer. Study as a whole: Among enrolled patients, roughly 17% responded and 31% achieved disease control. Study-wide points: Once radiotherapy plus ipilimumab had been given, TCR clones derived from tumor expanded in blood. With interferon-beta, early dynamics of blood T cell clones were reported to best predict response.

Measured with immunoSEQ multiplex PCR; TCRdb has only the in-frame clones, and not every one. The sample records about 49,000 clones, 80% to 90% being singletons. As concerns this clone: The target antigen is unknown.

Alongside CTLA-4 blockade with ipilimumab, patients with chemo-refractory metastatic non-small-cell lung cancer received focal radiation. The TCR comes from a human donor with non-small cell lung cancer whose response to radiotherapy plus ipilimumab could not be evaluated. The sequencing here drew on peripheral blood, taken from a patient treated with radiotherapy plus ipilimumab.

CDR3 residues: CATSSHSGANVLTF. The CDR3 coding sequence is TGTGCCACCTCAAGCCACTCTGGGGCCAACGTCCTGACTTTC. The chain uses TRBV6-5 and TRBJ2-6, with unresolved D. V lost 10 bases and J lost 0, with 10 bases in between. CDR1 MNHEY and CDR2 SVGAGI come from the germline V gene. The CDR3 contains 14 residues.